These T cell receptor beta chains were read from a single sample in a study of T cell changes during pregnancy in multiple sclerosis. Only in-frame clones appear in the TCRdb table, and some are missing; sequencing was by immunoSEQ multiplex PCR. This sample has about 36,000 clones, with 91% found just once. The source material was CD4+ T cells from peripheral blood mononuclear cells, sampled in the second trimester of pregnancy. The source is a female donor in good health, enrolled as a control in a pregnancy study. The CDR3 runs from the conserved cysteine through the conserved F or W. Each record gives: CDR3 length, D gene, clone size, J gene, V gene, CDR3 DNA, CDR3 protein. D genes are given only for firm matches. Clone size appears in some rows only: once, few, many, or a class for an expanded clone.

len: 14
d_gene: TRBD1
abundance: NA
j_gene: TRBJ1-1
v_gene: TRBV19
CDR3nt: TGTGCCAGTAGTCCTGGACAGGGGCGGACTGAAGCTTTCTTT
CDR3aa: CASSPGQGRTEAFF

len: 14
d_gene: NA
abundance: NA
j_gene: TRBJ1-5
v_gene: TRBV4-2
CDR3nt: TGTGCCAGCAGCCAAGTTGCAAGAGGTCAGCCCCAGCATTTT
CDR3aa: CASSQVARGQPQHF

len: 13
d_gene: NA
abundance: NA
j_gene: TRBJ2-3
v_gene: TRBV6-1
CDR3nt: TGTGCCAGCAGTGGTACAGGGCCAGATACGCAGTATTTT
CDR3aa: CASSGTGPDTQYF

len: 12
d_gene: TRBD1
abundance: NA
j_gene: TRBJ1-1
v_gene: TRBV19
CDR3nt: TGTGCCAGTGGACAGGGGAACACTGAAGCTTTCTTT
CDR3aa: CASGQGNTEAFF

len: 11
d_gene: NA
abundance: NA
j_gene: TRBJ2-7
v_gene: TRBV29-1
CDR3nt: TGCAGCGTTGGACGGGCCTACGAGCAGTACTTC
CDR3aa: CSVGRAYEQYF

len: 14
d_gene: TRBD1
abundance: NA
j_gene: TRBJ1-5
v_gene: TRBV12-5
CDR3nt: TGTGCTAGTGCCCAGGGCAGGGGGCATCAGCCCCAGCATTTT
CDR3aa: CASAQGRGHQPQHF

len: 16
d_gene: NA
abundance: NA
j_gene: TRBJ2-7
v_gene: TRBV5-4
CDR3nt: TGTGCCAGCAGCTTGAGCGGGGGACAGGGAGCCTACGAGCAGTACTTC
CDR3aa: CASSLSGGQGAYEQYF

len: 12
d_gene: TRBD1
abundance: NA
j_gene: TRBJ1-1
v_gene: TRBV29-1
CDR3nt: TGCAGCGTTCAGAGGGACAGGGATGAAGCTTTCTTT
CDR3aa: CSVQRDRDEAFF

len: 12
d_gene: NA
abundance: NA
j_gene: TRBJ2-7
v_gene: TRBV2
CDR3nt: TGTGCCAGCAGGATTTTTGCGAACGAGCAGTACTTC
CDR3aa: CASRIFANEQYF

len: 14
d_gene: NA
abundance: few
j_gene: TRBJ1-5
v_gene: TRBV25-1
CDR3nt: TGTGCCAGCAGTCCGCGGGGGCACAATCAGCCCCAGCATTTT
CDR3aa: CASSPRGHNQPQHF

len: 13
d_gene: NA
abundance: NA
j_gene: TRBJ1-1
v_gene: TRBV7-2
CDR3nt: TGTGCCAGCAGCTTAGCGCGCGTCACTGAAGCTTTCTTT
CDR3aa: CASSLARVTEAFF

len: 12
d_gene: NA
abundance: NA
j_gene: TRBJ2-1
v_gene: TRBV9
CDR3nt: TGTGCCAGTGCCCCGGGGGACAATGAGCAGTTCTTC
CDR3aa: CASAPGDNEQFF

len: 15
d_gene: TRBD2
abundance: NA
j_gene: TRBJ2-5
v_gene: TRBV10-2
CDR3nt: TGCGCCAGCTGCCCTAGCGGGGGGGCCAGTGAGACCCAGTACTTC
CDR3aa: CASCPSGGASETQYF

len: 15
d_gene: TRBD1
abundance: NA
j_gene: TRBJ1-6
v_gene: TRBV4-1
CDR3nt: TGCGCCAGCAGCCAAGGGACAGGCTATAATTCACCCCTCCACTTT
CDR3aa: CASSQGTGYNSPLHF

len: 14
d_gene: NA
abundance: NA
j_gene: TRBJ1-2
v_gene: TRBV7-2
CDR3nt: TGTGCCAGCAGCCCAGTACAGGGATACTATGGCTACACCTTC
CDR3aa: CASSPVQGYYGYTF

len: 14
d_gene: NA
abundance: NA
j_gene: TRBJ1-4
v_gene: TRBV7-9
CDR3nt: TGTGCCAGCAGCTGGGGGGGGACTAATGAAAAACTGTTTTTT
CDR3aa: CASSWGGTNEKLFF

len: 13
d_gene: NA
abundance: NA
j_gene: TRBJ2-7
v_gene: TRBV7-6
CDR3nt: TGTGCCAGCAGCCAAGACAGGTTCTACGAGCAGTACTTC
CDR3aa: CASSQDRFYEQYF

len: 14
d_gene: TRBD1
abundance: NA
j_gene: TRBJ1-1
v_gene: TRBV2
CDR3nt: TGTGCCAGCAGTGAACCAGGGGGCAGGACTGAAGCTTTCTTT
CDR3aa: CASSEPGGRTEAFF

len: 15
d_gene: TRBD1
abundance: NA
j_gene: TRBJ2-2
v_gene: TRBV27
CDR3nt: TGTGCCAGCAGCCATCATGGGACAGTTGCCGGGGAGCTGTTTTTT
CDR3aa: CASSHHGTVAGELFF

len: 15
d_gene: TRBD2
abundance: NA
j_gene: TRBJ2-5
v_gene: TRBV7-7
CDR3nt: TGTGCTAGCAGGCAGTCAACTAGCGTCGGCGAGACCCAGTACTTC
CDR3aa: CASRQSTSVGETQYF

len: 16
d_gene: NA
abundance: NA
j_gene: TRBJ2-2
v_gene: TRBV6-5
CDR3nt: TGTGCCAGCAGTTACGCTTCCGGGAGTAGCACCGGGGAGCTGTTTTTT
CDR3aa: CASSYASGSSTGELFF

len: 15
d_gene: TRBD1
abundance: NA
j_gene: TRBJ2-7
v_gene: TRBV5-1
CDR3nt: TGCGCCAGCAGCACCTCACCGGGACAGCTCTACGAGCAGTACTTC
CDR3aa: CASSTSPGQLYEQYF

len: 17
d_gene: NA
abundance: NA
j_gene: TRBJ1-1
v_gene: TRBV19
CDR3nt: TGTGCCAGTAGTATTAACGACAGGTTTACAATGAACACTGAAGCTTTCTTT
CDR3aa: CASSINDRFTMNTEAFF

len: 16
d_gene: TRBD1
abundance: NA
j_gene: TRBJ1-4
v_gene: TRBV4-1
CDR3nt: TGCGCCAGCAGCCAAGTATCCGGGACAGCTAATGAAAAACTGTTTTTT
CDR3aa: CASSQVSGTANEKLFF

len: 20
d_gene: NA
abundance: NA
j_gene: TRBJ2-3
v_gene: TRBV7-5
CDR3nt: TGTGCCAGAAGCTTTAGCCCTATGCTGGAGGGCCCAAAGGACACAGATACGCAGTATTTT
CDR3aa: CARSFSPMLEGPKDTDTQYF

len: 14
d_gene: NA
abundance: NA
j_gene: TRBJ2-5
v_gene: TRBV19
CDR3nt: TGTGCCAGTAGTCTCCTCCCAGGAGAGGGGACCCAGTACTTC
CDR3aa: CASSLLPGEGTQYF

len: 17
d_gene: TRBD2
abundance: NA
j_gene: TRBJ2-5
v_gene: TRBV7-2
CDR3nt: TGTGCCAGCAGCTTAGGGGGGGGACTAGCGGGAGCAGAGACCCAGTACTTC
CDR3aa: CASSLGGGLAGAETQYF

len: 16
d_gene: TRBD1
abundance: NA
j_gene: TRBJ1-1
v_gene: TRBV6-5
CDR3nt: TGTGCCAGCAGTTCCGTGGACAGGGCGGGGATCACTGAAGCTTTCTTT
CDR3aa: CASSSVDRAGITEAFF

len: 16
d_gene: TRBD2
abundance: NA
j_gene: TRBJ2-1
v_gene: TRBV29-1
CDR3nt: TGCAGCGTTAACGCCGGGACTAGCGGGAGGATGAATGAGCAGTTCTTC
CDR3aa: CSVNAGTSGRMNEQFF

len: 15
d_gene: NA
abundance: NA
j_gene: TRBJ1-5
v_gene: TRBV28
CDR3nt: TGTGCCAGCAGTTCCGGCGGGCCGTACAATCAGCCCCAGCATTTT
CDR3aa: CASSSGGPYNQPQHF

len: 14
d_gene: NA
abundance: NA
j_gene: TRBJ2-5
v_gene: TRBV30
CDR3nt: TGTGCCTGGAGATGGTCAAGGCAGGTAGAGACCCAGTACTTC
CDR3aa: CAWRWSRQVETQYF

len: 13
d_gene: TRBD1
abundance: NA
j_gene: TRBJ2-5
v_gene: TRBV7-9
CDR3nt: TGTGCCAGCAGCTTAGGACAGGGAGAGACCCAGTACTTC
CDR3aa: CASSLGQGETQYF

len: 12
d_gene: TRBD2
abundance: once
j_gene: TRBJ2-7
v_gene: TRBV10-3
CDR3nt: TGTGCCAGCGGGGGGGGATCCTACGAGCAGTACTTC
CDR3aa: CASGGGSYEQYF

len: 14
d_gene: TRBD2
abundance: NA
j_gene: TRBJ2-7
v_gene: TRBV5-4
CDR3nt: TGTGCCAGCAGCTTAGCGGGAGATAGGTACGAGCAGTACTTC
CDR3aa: CASSLAGDRYEQYF

len: 13
d_gene: TRBD1
abundance: few
j_gene: TRBJ1-2
v_gene: TRBV18
CDR3nt: TGTGCCAGCTCACAGACAGGGAACTATGGCTACACCTTC
CDR3aa: CASSQTGNYGYTF

len: 13
d_gene: NA
abundance: NA
j_gene: TRBJ2-7
v_gene: TRBV2
CDR3nt: TGTGCCAGCAGGGAAGGGGGAGCCTACGAGCAGTACTTC
CDR3aa: CASREGGAYEQYF

len: 15
d_gene: NA
abundance: once
j_gene: TRBJ2-3
v_gene: TRBV5-1
CDR3nt: TGCGCCAGCAGCGCCTGGACAAGCAGCACAGATACGCAGTATTTT
CDR3aa: CASSAWTSSTDTQYF

len: 15
d_gene: TRBD2
abundance: NA
j_gene: TRBJ2-7
v_gene: TRBV10-3
CDR3nt: TGTGCCATCAGTCTGCAACTAGCGGGATCTGGCGAGCAGTACTTC
CDR3aa: CAISLQLAGSGEQYF

len: 15
d_gene: NA
abundance: NA
j_gene: TRBJ2-7
v_gene: TRBV7-8
CDR3nt: TGTGCCAGCAGCTTAAGGCGGGTTCGACCCTACGAGCAGTACTTC
CDR3aa: CASSLRRVRPYEQYF

len: 16
d_gene: NA
abundance: NA
j_gene: TRBJ2-2
v_gene: TRBV27
CDR3nt: TGTGCCAGCAGTTTCTCAGGGGATCTGAACACCGGGGAGCTGTTTTTT
CDR3aa: CASSFSGDLNTGELFF

len: 13
d_gene: NA
abundance: NA
j_gene: TRBJ1-4
v_gene: TRBV4-1
CDR3nt: TGCGCCAGCAGCCAGGGACTTCGCGAAAAACTGTTTTTT
CDR3aa: CASSQGLREKLFF

len: 16
d_gene: NA
abundance: NA
j_gene: TRBJ1-2
v_gene: TRBV12-2
CDR3nt: TGTGCAAGTCGCTTAGCGCTAGGGGAGGGTTCCTATGGCTACACCTTC
CDR3aa: CASRLALGEGSYGYTF

len: 14
d_gene: NA
abundance: medium-sized
j_gene: TRBJ1-5
v_gene: TRBV2
CDR3nt: TGTGCCAGCAGTGAAGGGGCGCGGGGTCAGCCCCAGCATTTT
CDR3aa: CASSEGARGQPQHF

len: 16
d_gene: TRBD1
abundance: NA
j_gene: TRBJ1-6
v_gene: TRBV5-6
CDR3nt: TGTGCCAGCACCAAATTCACCGGGACAGTTAATTCACCCCTCCACTTT
CDR3aa: CASTKFTGTVNSPLHF

len: 13
d_gene: NA
abundance: NA
j_gene: TRBJ2-5
v_gene: TRBV7-2
CDR3nt: TGTGCCAGCAGCTTACTTCCCCAAGAGACCCAGTACTTC
CDR3aa: CASSLLPQETQYF

len: 16
d_gene: NA
abundance: NA
j_gene: TRBJ1-5
v_gene: TRBV16
CDR3nt: TGTGCCAGCAGCCCCCGGGGGGCCGGGGGCAATCAGCCCCAGCATTTT
CDR3aa: CASSPRGAGGNQPQHF

len: 15
d_gene: TRBD1
abundance: NA
j_gene: TRBJ1-5
v_gene: TRBV18
CDR3nt: TGTGCCAGCTCACCGGGACAGGGAATAGAACAGCCCCAGCATTTT
CDR3aa: CASSPGQGIEQPQHF

len: 14
d_gene: NA
abundance: NA
j_gene: TRBJ1-4
v_gene: TRBV28
CDR3nt: TGTGCCAGCAGGCCCCCGGGATCTATTGAAAAACTGTTTTTT
CDR3aa: CASRPPGSIEKLFF

len: 15
d_gene: NA
abundance: NA
j_gene: TRBJ2-7
v_gene: TRBV7-9
CDR3nt: TGTGCCAGCAGCGCCTTCTCAGGGGCCGAACACGAGCAGTACTTC
CDR3aa: CASSAFSGAEHEQYF

len: 15
d_gene: NA
abundance: NA
j_gene: TRBJ2-6
v_gene: TRBV5-1
CDR3nt: TGCGCCAGCAGCTCACTTAGCTCTGGGGCCAACGTCCTGACTTTC
CDR3aa: CASSSLSSGANVLTF